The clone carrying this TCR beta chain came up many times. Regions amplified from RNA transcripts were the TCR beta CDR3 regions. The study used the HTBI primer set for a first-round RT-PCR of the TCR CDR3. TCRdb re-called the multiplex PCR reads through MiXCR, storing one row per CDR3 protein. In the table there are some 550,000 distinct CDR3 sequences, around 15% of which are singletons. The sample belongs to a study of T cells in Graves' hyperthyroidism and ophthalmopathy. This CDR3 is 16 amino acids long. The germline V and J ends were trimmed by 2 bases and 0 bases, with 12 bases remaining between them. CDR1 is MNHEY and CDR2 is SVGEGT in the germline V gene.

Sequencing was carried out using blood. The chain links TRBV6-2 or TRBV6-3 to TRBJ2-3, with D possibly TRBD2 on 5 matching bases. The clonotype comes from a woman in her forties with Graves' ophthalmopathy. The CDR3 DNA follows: TGTGCCAGCAGTTACGGGAGACAAACTAGCACAGATACGCAGTATTTT. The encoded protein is CASSYGRQTSTDTQYF.